This record covers a single TCR beta chain. The CDR3 length is 17 residues. CDR1 and CDR2 (germline): KGHSH, LQKENI. V was pared by 3 bases and J by 0 bases, with 9 bases of the junction left unmatched. Some clones are missing from TCRdb's copy, which holds only in-frame ones; the method was immunoSEQ multiplex PCR. The sample has 1,100 or so clones; more than 20% are singletons. The data derive from a study of T cells in localized non-small cell lung cancer. The specimen comprised normal lung tissue next to the tumor, sampled before any cancer treatment. The TCR comes from a female donor aged 60 or older with stage III lung adenocarcinoma. The chain is built from TRBV18 and TRBJ2-5; 8 bases fit TRBD2. CDR3: CASSPFSAGGYQETQYF. CDR3 nucleotides: TGTGCCAGCTCACCTTTCTCGGCGGGAGGTTACCAAGAGACCCAGTACTTC.